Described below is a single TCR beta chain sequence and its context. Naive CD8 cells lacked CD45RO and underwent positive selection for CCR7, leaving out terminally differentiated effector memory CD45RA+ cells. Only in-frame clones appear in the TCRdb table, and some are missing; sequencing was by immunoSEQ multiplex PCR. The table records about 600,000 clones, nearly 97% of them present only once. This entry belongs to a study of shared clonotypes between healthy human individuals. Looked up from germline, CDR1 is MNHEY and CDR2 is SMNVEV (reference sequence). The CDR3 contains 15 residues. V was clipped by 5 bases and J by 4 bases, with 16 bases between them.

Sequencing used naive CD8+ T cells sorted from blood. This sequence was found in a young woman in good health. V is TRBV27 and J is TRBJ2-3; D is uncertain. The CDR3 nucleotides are TGTGCCAGCAGTCCCCAAGAGCGTCTGGCAGATACGCAGTATTTT. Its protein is CASSPQERLADTQYF.